Listed here is a single TCR beta chain. This sample is part of a study of T cells in Graves' hyperthyroidism and ophthalmopathy. Amplified TCR beta CDR3 regions came from RNA transcripts. The primer set for the first-round RT-PCR of the TCR CDR3 was HTBI. Each CDR3 protein gets one entry after TCRdb re-called the multiplex PCR reads with MiXCR. Of roughly 720,000 distinct CDR3 sequences in the sample, 17% were seen once. The receptor comes from a man aged 50-60 years with Graves' hyperthyroidism. The sequencing input was blood.

The CDR3 bases are TGTGCCAGCCGGGAAGGACAGCCGTTTCACGAGCAGTACTTC. It specifies CASREGQPFHEQYF. The rearrangement links TRBV19 to TRBJ2-7; tentatively, D is TRBD1 (6 bases). The CDR3 totals 14 residues. V shed 9 bases and J shed 5 bases, with 20 bases lying between them. Per the germline V gene, CDR1 is LNHDA and CDR2 is SQIVND (reference sequence).